The rows below give T cell receptor beta chains drawn from one sample of a study of T cell repertoires in cytomegalovirus infection. MiXCR was run by TCRdb on the reads, yielding one entry per CDR3 protein. The sample has 650,000 to 900,000 distinct CDR3 sequences, about 33% seen once. These receptors' targets are unknown. The input for sequencing was cultured CD8+ T cells from PBMCs, taken from culture after CMV antigen stimulation. The receptors come from a human donor in good health (CMV status not recorded). Some clones in this sample may be carry-over from other donors' samples. CDR3s include the opening cysteine and the closing phenylalanine or tryptophan. The D gene is left open where the match is weak. A row's size may be missing; if present it is once, few, many or a size class.

j_call | clone_size | v_call | d_call | cdr3_length | cdr3_aa | cdr3_nt
TRBJ1-5 | - | TRBV20-1 | - | 13 | CSASHQGRQPQHF | TGCAGTGCTAGCCATCAGGGGAGACAGCCCCAGCATTTT
TRBJ1-6 | - | TRBV12-3/TRBV12-4 | - | 14 | CVSQQAAYNSPLHF | TGTGTCAGCCAACAGGCGGCCTATAATTCACCCCTCCACTTT
TRBJ2-3 | - | TRBV4-3 | - | 16 | CASSQGSNLGVDTQYF | TGCGCCAGCAGCCAAGGTTCAAATCTCGGGGTAGATACGCAGTATTTT
TRBJ1-4 | - | TRBV7-9 | TRBD1 | 15 | CASSSGAYRGEKLFF | TGTGCCAGCAGCTCAGGTGCATACAGGGGTGAAAAACTGTTTTTT
TRBJ1-2 | - | TRBV29-1 | - | 12 | CSVEDSGAGYTF | TGCAGCGTTGAAGATTCCGGGGCTGGCTACACCTTC
TRBJ2-1 | - | TRBV11-3 | - | 13 | CASSHYRVDEQFF | TGTGCCAGCAGCCACTACAGGGTCGATGAGCAGTTCTTC
TRBJ2-3 | few | TRBV29-1 | - | 15 | CSVGFQNLITDTQYF | TGCAGCGTCGGGTTTCAGAACCTCATCACAGATACGCAGTATTTT
TRBJ1-1 | many | TRBV7-9 | - | 12 | CASVTGNTEAFF | TGTGCCAGCGTTACAGGCAACACTGAAGCTTTCTTT
TRBJ2-6 | - | TRBV9 | - | 16 | CASSLHRVSGANVLTF | TGTGCCAGCAGCTTACACAGGGTTTCCGGGGCCAACGTCCTGACTTTC
TRBJ1-6 | few | TRBV4-3 | - | 18 | CASSQDSGDAPYNSPLHF | TGCGCCAGCAGCCAAGATAGTGGGGATGCCCCCTATAATTCACCCCTCCACTTT
TRBJ2-2 | - | TRBV6-1 | - | 17 | CASSDLVGGSNTGELFF | TGTGCCAGCAGTGACCTCGTAGGGGGGTCGAACACCGGGGAGCTGTTTTTT
TRBJ1-2 | once | TRBV11-1 | - | 17 | CASSLDHRGPGDDGYTF | TGTGCCAGCAGCTTAGACCACCGAGGTCCCGGGGACGATGGCTACACCTTC
TRBJ2-7 | many | TRBV27 | - | 14 | CASSLFPASYEQYF | TGTGCCAGCAGTTTATTCCCAGCTTCCTACGAGCAGTACTTC
TRBJ2-5 | - | TRBV5-5 | - | 15 | CASSSTGAREETQYF | TGTGCCAGCAGTTCGACAGGAGCTAGGGAAGAGACCCAGTACTTC
TRBJ2-1 | many | TRBV2 | - | 12 | CASSGTFNEQFF | TGTGCCAGCAGTGGAACCTTCAATGAGCAGTTCTTC
TRBJ2-7 | - | TRBV6-1 | TRBD1 | 16 | CASSSSRDSGFYEQYF | TGTGCCAGCAGTAGTAGCCGGGACAGCGGATTCTACGAGCAGTACTTC
TRBJ1-1 | many | TRBV7-9 | - | 13 | CASSPRKDAEAFF | TGTGCCAGCAGCCCCCGAAAAGACGCTGAAGCTTTCTTT
TRBJ1-1 | - | TRBV9 | TRBD1 | 15 | CASSATGAGVTEAFF | TGTGCCAGCAGCGCCACAGGGGCGGGAGTCACTGAAGCTTTCTTT
TRBJ2-1 | - | TRBV12-3/TRBV12-4 | - | 16 | CASSTQGPYNPDEQFF | TGTGCCAGCAGTACCCAGGGGCCCTATAATCCGGATGAGCAGTTCTTC
TRBJ2-1 | - | TRBV6-5 | - | 14 | CASSYSNRDNEQFF | TGTGCCAGCAGTTACTCGAACAGAGACAATGAGCAGTTCTTC
TRBJ1-6 | - | TRBV27 | TRBD1 | 17 | CASSSGQGAPLASPLHF | TGTGCCAGCAGTTCCGGACAGGGGGCTCCTCTAGCTTCACCCCTCCACTTT
TRBJ1-6 | - | TRBV9 | - | 17 | CASSETLLRQDNSPLHF | TGTGCCAGCAGCGAAACACTTTTAAGACAAGATAATTCACCCCTCCACTTT
TRBJ1-1 | few | TRBV7-6 | TRBD1 | 15 | CASSLAPPGQAEAFF | TGTGCCAGCAGCTTAGCACCTCCGGGACAGGCTGAAGCTTTCTTT
TRBJ2-2 | few | TRBV4-1 | TRBD2 | 16 | CASSLRLAGNTGELFF | TGCGCCAGCAGCCTTCGACTAGCGGGGAATACCGGGGAGCTGTTTTTT
TRBJ2-1 | - | TRBV20-1 | TRBD2 | 14 | CRARTSGLGDEQFF | TGCAGAGCTAGGACTAGCGGATTGGGCGATGAGCAGTTCTTC
TRBJ1-1 | - | TRBV19 | - | 15 | CASSPRQFMNTEAFF | TGTGCCAGTAGTCCTAGACAGTTCATGAACACTGAAGCTTTCTTT
TRBJ1-1 | - | TRBV4-1 | - | 15 | CASSPRGEMNTEAFF | TGCGCCAGCAGCCCCCGAGGGGAGATGAACACTGAAGCTTTCTTT
TRBJ2-1 | - | TRBV5-6 | - | 16 | CASSLARDRTYNEQFF | TGTGCCAGCAGCTTGGCCCGGGATAGAACCTACAATGAGCAGTTCTTC
TRBJ1-5 | - | TRBV10-3 | - | 17 | CAISEWGAQAGGQPQHF | TGTGCCATCAGTGAGTGGGGGGCGCAGGCAGGAGGTCAGCCCCAGCATTTT
TRBJ1-1 | few | TRBV28 | - | 16 | CASSLSGVRINTEAFF | TGTGCCAGCAGTTTATCAGGGGTAAGAATTAACACTGAAGCTTTCTTT
TRBJ1-5 | once | TRBV19 | - | 15 | CASSIYRVPSEPQHF | TGTGCCAGTAGTATATACAGGGTTCCTTCAGAGCCCCAGCATTTT
TRBJ2-5 | - | TRBV9 | - | 14 | CASSVSGAKETQYF | TGTGCCAGCAGCGTATCGGGGGCCAAAGAGACCCAGTACTTC